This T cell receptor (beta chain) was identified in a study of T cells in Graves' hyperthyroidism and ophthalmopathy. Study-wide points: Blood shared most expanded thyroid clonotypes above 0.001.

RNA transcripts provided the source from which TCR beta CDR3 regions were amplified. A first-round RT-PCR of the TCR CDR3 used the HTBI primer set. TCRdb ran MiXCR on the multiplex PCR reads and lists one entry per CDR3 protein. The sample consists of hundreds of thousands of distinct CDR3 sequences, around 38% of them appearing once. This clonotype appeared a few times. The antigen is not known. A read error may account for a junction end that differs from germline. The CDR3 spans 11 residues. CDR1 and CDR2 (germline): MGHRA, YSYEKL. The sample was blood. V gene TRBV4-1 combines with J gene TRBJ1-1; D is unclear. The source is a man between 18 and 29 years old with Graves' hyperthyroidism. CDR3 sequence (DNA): TGCGCCAGCAGCCAAGGGAGTGAATCTTTCTTT. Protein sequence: CASSQGSESFF.